This T cell receptor beta chain originates from a study of somatic mutations in cytotoxic T cells in rheumatoid arthritis. Study-wide results and limits: Compared with age-matched healthy controls, rheumatoid arthritis patients did not differ significantly in CD8+ T-cell clonality.

Clones were read by immunoSEQ multiplex PCR, and TCRdb kept only the in-frame ones, dropping some. The repertoire holds about 15,000 clones, with 65% to 80% as singletons. With respect to this clone: Antigen unknown.

The source material was CD8+ T cells sorted from blood. This clonotype was obtained from an adult with rheumatoid arthritis.

As DNA, the CDR3 is TGTGCCTGGAGTACCACAGGGTCAGGCGAGCAGTACTTC. Translated, it gives CAWSTTGSGEQYF. This rearrangement joins TRBV30 to TRBJ2-7; tentative D call: TRBD1 (6 bases). V dropped 2 bases and J dropped 6 bases, with 14 bases sitting between them. CDR3 length: 13 residues. CDR1 and CDR2 (germline): GTSNPN, SVGIG (reference sequence).